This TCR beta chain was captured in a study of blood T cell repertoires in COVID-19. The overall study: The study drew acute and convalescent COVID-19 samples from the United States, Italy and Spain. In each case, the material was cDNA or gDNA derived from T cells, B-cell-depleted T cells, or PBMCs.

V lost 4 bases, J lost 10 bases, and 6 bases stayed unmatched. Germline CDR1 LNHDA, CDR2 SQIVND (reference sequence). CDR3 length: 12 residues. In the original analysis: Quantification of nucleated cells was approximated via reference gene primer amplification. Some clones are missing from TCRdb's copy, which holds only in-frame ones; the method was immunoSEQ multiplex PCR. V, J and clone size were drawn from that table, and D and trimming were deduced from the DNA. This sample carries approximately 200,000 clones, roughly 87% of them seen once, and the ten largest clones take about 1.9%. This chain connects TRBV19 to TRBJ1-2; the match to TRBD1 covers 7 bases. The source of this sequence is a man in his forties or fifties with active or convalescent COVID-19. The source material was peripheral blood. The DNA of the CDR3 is TGTGCCAGTAGTACAGGCGGACAGGACTACACCTTC. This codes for CASSTGGQDYTF.